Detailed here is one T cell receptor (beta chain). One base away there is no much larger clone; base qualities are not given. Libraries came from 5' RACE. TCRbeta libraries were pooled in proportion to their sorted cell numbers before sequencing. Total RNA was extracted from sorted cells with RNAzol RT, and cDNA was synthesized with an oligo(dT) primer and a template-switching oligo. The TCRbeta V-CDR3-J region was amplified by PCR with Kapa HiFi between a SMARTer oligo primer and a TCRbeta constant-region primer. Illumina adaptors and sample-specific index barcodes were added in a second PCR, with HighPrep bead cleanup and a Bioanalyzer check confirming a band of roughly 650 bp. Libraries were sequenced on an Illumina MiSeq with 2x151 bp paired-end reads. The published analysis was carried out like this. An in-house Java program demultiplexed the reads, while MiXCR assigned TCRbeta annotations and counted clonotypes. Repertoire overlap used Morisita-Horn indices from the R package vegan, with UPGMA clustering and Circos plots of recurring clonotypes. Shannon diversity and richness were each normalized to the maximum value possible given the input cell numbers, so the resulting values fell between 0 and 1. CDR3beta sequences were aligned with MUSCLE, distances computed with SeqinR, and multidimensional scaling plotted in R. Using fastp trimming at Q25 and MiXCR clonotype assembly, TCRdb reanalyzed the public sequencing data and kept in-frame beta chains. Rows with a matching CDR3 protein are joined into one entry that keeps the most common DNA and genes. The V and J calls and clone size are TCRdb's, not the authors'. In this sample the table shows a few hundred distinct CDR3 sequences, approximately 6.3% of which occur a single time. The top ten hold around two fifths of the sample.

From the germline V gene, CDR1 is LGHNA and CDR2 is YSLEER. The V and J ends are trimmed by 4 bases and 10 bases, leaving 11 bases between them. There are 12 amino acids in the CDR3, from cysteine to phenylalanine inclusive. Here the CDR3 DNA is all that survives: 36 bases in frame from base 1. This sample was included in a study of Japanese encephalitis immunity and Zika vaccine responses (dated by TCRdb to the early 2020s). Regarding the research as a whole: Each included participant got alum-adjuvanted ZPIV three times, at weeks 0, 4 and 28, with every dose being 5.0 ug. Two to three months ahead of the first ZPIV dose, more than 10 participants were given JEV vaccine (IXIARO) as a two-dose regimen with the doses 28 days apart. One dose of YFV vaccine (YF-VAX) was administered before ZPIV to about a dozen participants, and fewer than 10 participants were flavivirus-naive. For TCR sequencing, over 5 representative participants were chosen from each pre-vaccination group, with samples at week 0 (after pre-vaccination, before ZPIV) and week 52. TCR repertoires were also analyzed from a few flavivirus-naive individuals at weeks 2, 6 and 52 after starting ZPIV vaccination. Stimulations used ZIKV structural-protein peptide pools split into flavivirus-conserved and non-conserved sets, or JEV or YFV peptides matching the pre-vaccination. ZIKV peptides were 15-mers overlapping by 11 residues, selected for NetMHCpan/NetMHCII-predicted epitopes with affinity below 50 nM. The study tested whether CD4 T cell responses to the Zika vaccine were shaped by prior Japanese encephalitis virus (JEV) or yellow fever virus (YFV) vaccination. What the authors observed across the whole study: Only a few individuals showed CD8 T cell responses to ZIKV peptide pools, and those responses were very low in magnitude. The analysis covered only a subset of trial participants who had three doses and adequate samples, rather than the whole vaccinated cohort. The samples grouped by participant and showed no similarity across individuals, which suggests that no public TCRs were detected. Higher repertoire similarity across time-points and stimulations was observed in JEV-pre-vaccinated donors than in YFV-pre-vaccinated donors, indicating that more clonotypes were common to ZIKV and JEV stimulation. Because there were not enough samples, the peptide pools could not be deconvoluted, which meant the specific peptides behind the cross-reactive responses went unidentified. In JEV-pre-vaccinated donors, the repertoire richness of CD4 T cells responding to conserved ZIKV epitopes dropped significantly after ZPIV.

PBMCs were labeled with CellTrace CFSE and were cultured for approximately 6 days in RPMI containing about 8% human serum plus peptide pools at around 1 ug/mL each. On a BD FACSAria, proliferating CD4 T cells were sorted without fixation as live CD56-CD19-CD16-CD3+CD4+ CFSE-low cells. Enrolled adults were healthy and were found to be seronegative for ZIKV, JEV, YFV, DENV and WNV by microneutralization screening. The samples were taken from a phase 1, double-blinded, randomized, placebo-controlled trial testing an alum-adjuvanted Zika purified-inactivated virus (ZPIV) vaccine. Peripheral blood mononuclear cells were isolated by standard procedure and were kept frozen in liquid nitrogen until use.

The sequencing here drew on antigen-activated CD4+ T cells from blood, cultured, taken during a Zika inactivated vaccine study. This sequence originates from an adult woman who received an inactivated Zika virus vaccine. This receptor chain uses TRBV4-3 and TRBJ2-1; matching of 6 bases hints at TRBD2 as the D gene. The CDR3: CASSLTGLEQFF. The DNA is TGCGCCAGCAGCCTAACGGGACTGGAGCAGTTCTTC.